The 5 T cell receptor beta chains reported below all come from one sample, sequenced in a study of T-cell reconstitution after alpha-beta-depleted transplantation in children. Using unique molecular identifiers, the investigators prepared the TCRbeta library. Using its own MiXCR run on the PCR reads, TCRdb lists one record per CDR3 protein. The sample holds fewer than 550,000 distinct CDR3 sequences, 15% to 20% seen once. Sample: PBMCs, mostly from graft donor cells, taken 360 days after TCRalphabeta/CD19-depleted stem cell transplant. The receptors derive from a boy in the first two years of life who had a stem cell transplant for Wiskott-Aldrich syndrome, so the T cells may come from the graft donor.

This clonotype was observed a handful of times. The chain joins TRBV25-1 to TRBJ2-7; either TRBD1 or TRBD2 may fit D (5 bases each). With 6 bases removed from V and 3 bases from J, the gap between germline ends came to 21 bases. The CDR3 has 16 amino acids. The germline gives CDR1 MGHDK, CDR2 SYGVNS. The CDR3 nucleotides read TGTGCCAGCAGCCGCCCGGGGCCTGGCCGAGACTACGAGCAGTACTTC. It translates to CASSRPGPGRDYEQYF.

This clonotype was counted a few times. This chain uses TRBV5-6 with TRBJ2-5; TRBD1 matches 9 bases. The V and J ends lost 2 bases and 2 bases, in that order; junction bases with no gene match: 10. The CDR3 totals 17 residues. Germline V gene sequence: CDR1 SGHDT, CDR2 YYEEEE. CDR3 region: CASSFEQGAGGQETQYF. The CDR3 region has the DNA TGTGCCAGCAGCTTCGAACAGGGGGCTGGAGGGCAAGAGACCCAGTACTTC.

V gene TRBV10-3 combines with J gene TRBJ2-1, with unresolved D. V was clipped by 0 bases and J by 2 bases, with 11 bases between them. Germline V gene lookup returns CDR1 ENHRY and CDR2 SYGVKD. The CDR3 covers 16 residues. The CDR3 loop is CAISESSFSTYNEQFF. The CDR3, as DNA: TGTGCCATCAGTGAGTCGAGCTTTTCAACCTACAATGAGCAGTTCTTC.

The chain combines TRBV15 with TRBJ2-1, with TRBD2 identical over 9 bases. Germline CDR1 LNHNV, CDR2 YYDKDF (reference sequence). J gave up 6 bases and V 4 bases, and 1 base lay outside the gene matches. This CDR3 has 13 residues. The CDR3 sequence is CATSKGLANEQFF. The CDR3 region has the DNA TGTGCCACCAGCAAGGGACTAGCCAATGAGCAGTTCTTC.

The V and J genes are TRBV5-4 and TRBJ2-7, with D perhaps TRBD1 (5 bases). CDR3 length: 13 residues. Trimming took 3 bases from V and 5 from J, leaving 12 bases between them. The V gene's germline CDR1 is SGHNT and CDR2 YYREEE (reference sequence). As DNA, the CDR3 is TGTGCCAGCAGCTCCGGACATTTCGACGAGCAGTACTTC. Protein product: CASSSGHFDEQYF.